This record concerns one T cell receptor (beta chain) sequence. This specimen comes from a study of blood T cell repertoires in COVID-19. Study-wide background: The origin of the acute and convalescent COVID-19 samples was the United States, Italy and Spain. Sources were T cells, B-cell-depleted T cells, or PBMCs; the material itself was cDNA or gDNA.

Patients in Seattle were enrolled during active infection, then followed longitudinally. Original processing notes: For nucleated cells, counts were estimated from reference gene primer amplification. TCRdb's copy holds only in-frame clones and misses some; the assay was immunoSEQ multiplex PCR. Clone size and the V and J calls come from that table; the DNA yielded D and trimming. This sample carries a few hundred thousand clones, around four fifths of them seen once, and the ten largest clones take more than 9%. Germline-derived CDR1 and CDR2 are SEHNR and FQNEAQ (reference sequence). After removal of 0 bases from V and 5 bases from J, the junction contained 5 bases not matched to a gene. The CDR3 contains 16 residues.

The specimen was peripheral blood. The chain has TRBV7-9 and TRBJ1-4; 8 nucleotides line up with TRBD1. The TCR was taken from a woman of 80 years or more with COVID-19, enrolled during active disease. The CDR3 here is CASSLALGQVNEKLFF. The CDR3 DNA follows: TGTGCCAGCAGCTTAGCGCTGGGACAGGTCAATGAAAAACTGTTTTTT. Full variable domain (outside the CDR3, taken from reference TRBV7-9 and TRBJ1-4): DTGVSQNPRHKITKRGQNVTFRCDPISEHNRLYWYRQTLGQGPEFLTYFQNEAQLEKSRLLSDRFSAERPKGSFSTLEIQRTEQGDSAMYLCASSLALGQVNEKLFFGSGTQLSVL.